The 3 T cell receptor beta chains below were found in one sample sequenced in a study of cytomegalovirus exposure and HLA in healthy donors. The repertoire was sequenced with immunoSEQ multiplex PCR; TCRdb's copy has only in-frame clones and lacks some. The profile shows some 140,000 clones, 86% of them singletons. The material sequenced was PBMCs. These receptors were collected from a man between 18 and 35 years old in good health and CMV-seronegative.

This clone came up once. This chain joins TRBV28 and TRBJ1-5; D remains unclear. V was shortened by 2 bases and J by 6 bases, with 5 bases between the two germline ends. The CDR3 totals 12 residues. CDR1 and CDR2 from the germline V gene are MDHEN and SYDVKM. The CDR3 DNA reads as TGTGCCAGCAGTTTACCATCTCAGCCCCAGCATTTT. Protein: CASSLPSQPQHF.

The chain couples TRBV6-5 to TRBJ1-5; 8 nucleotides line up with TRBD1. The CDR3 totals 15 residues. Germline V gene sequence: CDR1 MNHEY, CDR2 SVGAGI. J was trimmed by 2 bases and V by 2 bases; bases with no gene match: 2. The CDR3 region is CASSYTTGGNQPQHF. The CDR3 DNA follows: TGTGCCAGCAGTTACACGACAGGGGGCAATCAGCCCCAGCATTTT.

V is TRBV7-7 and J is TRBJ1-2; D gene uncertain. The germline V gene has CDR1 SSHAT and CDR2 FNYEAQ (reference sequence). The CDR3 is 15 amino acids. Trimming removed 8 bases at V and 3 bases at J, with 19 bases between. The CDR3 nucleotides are TGTGCCAGCTCATTTCCCGTCGGTTCCGACTATGGCTACACCTTC. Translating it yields CASSFPVGSDYGYTF.